This TCR beta chain derives from a study of blood T cell repertoires in COVID-19. Whole-study context: COVID-19 samples from acute and convalescent phases originated in the United States, Italy and Spain. The cDNA or gDNA used as material had been derived from T cells, B-cell-depleted T cells, or PBMCs.

Seattle patient enrollment occurred during active infection, with longitudinal follow-up thereafter. In the original analysis: Nucleated cell counts were estimated from reference gene primer amplification. Profiling relied on immunoSEQ multiplex PCR, and the TCRdb table lists in-frame clones only, not all of them. The V and J calls and clone size come from that table; D and trimming were worked out from the DNA. The sample holds around 25,000 clones; 60% to 75% are singletons and the top ten take around 7%. What was sequenced was peripheral blood. This sequence was found in a man aged 50-60 years with COVID-19, enrolled during active disease.

This CDR3 is CASSFRGIQETQYF. The CDR3 DNA is TGCGCCAGCAGCTTCAGGGGAATACAAGAGACCCAGTACTTC. V is TRBV5-1 and J is TRBJ2-5, with D perhaps matching TRBD1 (6 bases). The CDR3 loop spans 14 amino acids. The V end was cut by 2 bases, the J end by 2 bases, with 10 bases between. Germline CDR1 is SGHRS and CDR2 is YFSETQ.